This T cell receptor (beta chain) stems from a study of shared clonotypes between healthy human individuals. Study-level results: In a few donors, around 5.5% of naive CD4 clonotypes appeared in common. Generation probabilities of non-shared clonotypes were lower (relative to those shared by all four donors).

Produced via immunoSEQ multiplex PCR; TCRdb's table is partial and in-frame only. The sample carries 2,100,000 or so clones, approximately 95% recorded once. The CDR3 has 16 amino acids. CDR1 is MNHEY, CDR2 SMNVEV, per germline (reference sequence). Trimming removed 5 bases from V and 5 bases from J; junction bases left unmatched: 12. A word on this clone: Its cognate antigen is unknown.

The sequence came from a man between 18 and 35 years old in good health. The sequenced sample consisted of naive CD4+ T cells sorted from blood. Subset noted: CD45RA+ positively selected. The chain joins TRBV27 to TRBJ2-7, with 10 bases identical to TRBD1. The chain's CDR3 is CASSPYIGTGEHEQYF. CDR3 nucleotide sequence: TGTGCCAGCAGTCCTTATATTGGGACAGGGGAGCACGAGCAGTACTTC.